This T cell receptor (beta chain) emerged from a study of T cells in tuberculosis. Study-level results: Using the GMM-specific repertoire gave under 90% accuracy versus over 60% with motifs. Samples were chosen by availability of cryopreserved specimens. Active tuberculosis patients had shorter CDR3-alpha; the beta difference was nonsignificant. Active tuberculosis TCR-alpha repertoires lay closer to GMM-specific TCRs than IGRA-negative controls, suggesting clonal expansion.

Worth noting for this clone: The antigen is undetermined.

Trimming cost V 1 base and J 5 bases; bases outside gene matches: 5. Germline CDR1 and CDR2: SGHVS and FNYEAQ. The CDR3 totals 15 residues. Produced via immunoSEQ multiplex PCR; TCRdb's table is partial and in-frame only. The sample has about 53,000 clones, about 96% seen once. As for time point: new active TB diagnosis, blood taken before or within 7 days of starting treatment. The sequence was obtained from an adult with tuberculosis. Sequences were derived from PBMCs, sampled at tuberculosis diagnosis. The V gene is TRBV7-6, the J gene TRBJ2-1; TRBD2 aligns across 7 bases. The CDR3 sequence is CASSLGLAVDNEQFF. Here the CDR3 DNA reads TGTGCCAGCAGCTTAGGTCTAGCGGTCGACAATGAGCAGTTCTTC.